This T cell receptor beta chain was retrieved from a study of T cells in Graves' hyperthyroidism and ophthalmopathy. As for this clonotype: What it binds is not known.

Broader study findings: Blood shared most expanded thyroid clonotypes above 0.001.

The V and J ends lost 7 bases and 6 bases, in that order; junction bases with no gene match: 10. Germline CDR1 and CDR2: SEHNR and FQNEAQ (reference sequence). The CDR3 consists of 15 residues. RNA transcripts provided the source from which TCR beta CDR3 regions were amplified. In the first-round RT-PCR of the TCR CDR3, the HTBI primer set was used. Using its own MiXCR run on the multiplex PCR reads, TCRdb lists one record per CDR3 protein. The repertoire holds 650,000 to 800,000 distinct CDR3 sequences, about 45% seen once, with less than 9% in the top ten. The chain combines TRBV7-9 with TRBJ1-4; TRBD1 aligns across 8 bases. Sequences were obtained from peripheral blood or thyroid tissue (not recorded which). The sequence derives from an adult man with Graves' disease, either hyperthyroidism or ophthalmopathy (not recorded which). The CDR3: CASNAGTGPYEKLFF. CDR3 coding DNA: TGTGCCAGCAACGCCGGGACAGGACCATATGAAAAACTGTTTTTT. The whole variable domain, filled in from reference TRBV7-9 and TRBJ1-4, reads DTGVSQNPRHKITKRGQNVTFRCDPISEHNRLYWYRQTLGQGPEFLTYFQNEAQLEKSRLLSDRFSAERPKGSFSTLEIQRTEQGDSAMYLCASNAGTGPYEKLFFGSGTQLSVL.